This T cell receptor beta chain was sequenced for a study of blood T cell repertoires in COVID-19. Whole-study context: The analysed material was cDNA or gDNA that came from T cells, B-cell-depleted T cells, or PBMCs.

CDR1 and CDR2 from the germline V gene are SGHRS and YFSETQ. The CDR3 consists of 14 residues. The V segment lost 5 bases and the J segment 7 bases; nucleotides outside the gene matches: 6. This clone was recorded once. Here immunoSEQ multiplex PCR was the method, and the copy in TCRdb shows in-frame clones only, minus some. The data hold about 170,000 clones, with approximately 89% observed a single time. The source is a man between 65 and 85 years old with acute or convalescent COVID-19. Material for sequencing was peripheral blood. The rearrangement uses TRBV5-1 and TRBJ2-2; 9 positions agree with TRBD1. Here the CDR3 reads CASSTGGASGELFF. The CDR3 nucleotides are TGCGCCAGCAGTACAGGGGGCGCGAGCGGGGAGCTGTTTTTT.